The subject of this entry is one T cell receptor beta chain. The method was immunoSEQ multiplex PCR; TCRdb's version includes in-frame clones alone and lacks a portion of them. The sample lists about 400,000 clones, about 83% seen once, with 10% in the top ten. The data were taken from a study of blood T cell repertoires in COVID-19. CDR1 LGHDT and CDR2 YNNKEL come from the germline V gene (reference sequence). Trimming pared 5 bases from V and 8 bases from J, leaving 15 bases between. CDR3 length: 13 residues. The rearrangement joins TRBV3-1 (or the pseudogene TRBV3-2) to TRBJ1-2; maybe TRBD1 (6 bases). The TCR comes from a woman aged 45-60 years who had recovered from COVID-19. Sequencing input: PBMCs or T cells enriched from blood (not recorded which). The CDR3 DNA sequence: TGTGCCAGCAGCTCCTCAGGGGCGGAGGGCTACACCTTC. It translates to CASSSSGAEGYTF.